The clone carrying this T cell receptor (beta chain) occurred a few times. Its antigen is currently unknown. Each cDNA molecule in the library carried unique molecular identifiers. TCRdb independently ran MiXCR on the RACE reads; one entry per CDR3 protein. The table has some 380,000 distinct CDR3 sequences, approximately 5.1% seen once; the top ten hold approximately 2.1%. V was cut by 0 bases and J by 5 bases, with 16 bases left in between. The CDR3 contains 17 residues. Germline CDR1 is MNHNY and CDR2 is SVGAGI (reference sequence). The time point is: patch test 1, 2 weeks after DPC sensitization. Treatment given: therapeutic diphenylcyclopropenone sensitization with weekly scalp DPC. This sample was included in a study of human T cells and chemical hapten exposure. Whole-study context: Patients, mostly women, had alopecia areata, alopecia totalis or alopecia universalis.

Findings of the study overall: Healthy people's immune response may differ from that of the donors, who had alopecia. Among expanded TCRs, significantly more large CDR3 similarity clusters formed than among controls.

Sequencing was performed on whole blood, taken in connection with sensitization to the hapten diphenylcyclopropenone (DPC). The sequence was collected from a woman in her 50s with alopecia areata. Some clones in this sample may be carry-over from other donors' samples. The chain is built from TRBV6-6 and TRBJ2-2; D is uncertain. CDR3 nucleotide sequence: TGTGCCAGCAGTTACTCGCGTTCTGTGGGCGGTACCGGGGAGCTGTTTTTT. Protein product: CASSYSRSVGGTGELFF.